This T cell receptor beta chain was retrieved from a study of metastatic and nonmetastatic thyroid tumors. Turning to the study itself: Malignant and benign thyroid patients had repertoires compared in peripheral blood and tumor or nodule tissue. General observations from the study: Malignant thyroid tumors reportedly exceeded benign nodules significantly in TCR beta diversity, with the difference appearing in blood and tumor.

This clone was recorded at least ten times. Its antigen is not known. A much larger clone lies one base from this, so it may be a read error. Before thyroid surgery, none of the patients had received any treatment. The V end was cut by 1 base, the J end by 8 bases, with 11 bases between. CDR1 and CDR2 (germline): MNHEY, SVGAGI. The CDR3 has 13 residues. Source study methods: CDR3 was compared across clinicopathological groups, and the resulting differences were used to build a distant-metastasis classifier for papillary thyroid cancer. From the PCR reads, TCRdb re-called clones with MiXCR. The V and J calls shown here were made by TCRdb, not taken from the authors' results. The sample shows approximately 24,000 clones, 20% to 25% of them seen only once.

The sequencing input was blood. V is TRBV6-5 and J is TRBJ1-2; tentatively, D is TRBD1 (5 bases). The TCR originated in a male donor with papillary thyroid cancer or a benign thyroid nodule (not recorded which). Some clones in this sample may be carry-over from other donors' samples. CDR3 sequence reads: CASSYFPGDGYTF. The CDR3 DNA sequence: TGTGCCAGCAGTTACTTTCCCGGGGACGGCTACACCTTC.